This entry lists 13 T cell receptor beta chains sequenced from one sample in a study of regulatory T cells in long-lasting Graves disease. Arm-PCR of CDR3 regions with iRepertoire HTBI primers generated TCR beta libraries. TCRdb reanalysed the multiplex PCR reads using MiXCR and keeps one entry per CDR3 protein. The sample records more than 300,000 distinct CDR3 sequences, around a fifth being singletons. Sample time point: persistent/refractory GD, antithyroid drugs over 5 years with positive TRAb. PBMC RNA served as the TCR library source. This specimen consisted of peripheral blood mononuclear cells (PBMCs), obtained when the disease was refractory, from a patient treated with antithyroid drugs. The source is a female donor with Graves disease.

V is TRBV19 and J is TRBJ1-1; 10 positions match TRBD1. The CDR3 runs to 14 residues. CDR1 and CDR2 from the germline V gene are LNHDA and SQIVND (reference sequence). V shed 6 bases and J 6 bases; nucleotides not matched to a gene: 7. CDR3 nucleotides: TGTGCCAGTAGGGGCCGGGACAGGGGCGCTGAAGCTTTCTTT. As protein: CASRGRDRGAEAFF.

This chain uses TRBV30 with TRBJ1-1, with D unclear. This CDR3 is built from 13 residues. V gave up 3 bases and J gave up 6 bases, with 14 bases separating them. Germline V gene sequence: CDR1 GTSNPN, CDR2 SVGIG (reference sequence). CDR3 sequence reads: CAWSEPWSPEAFF. In nucleotides, the CDR3 is TGTGCCTGGAGCGAACCCTGGAGCCCTGAAGCTTTCTTT. The full variable domain, with the rest looked up from reference TRBV30 and TRBJ1-1, is SQTIHQWPATLVQPVGSPLSLECTVEGTSNPNLYWYRQAAGRGLQLLFYSVGIGQISSEVPQNLSASRPQDRQFILSSKKLLLSDSGFYLCAWSEPWSPEAFFGQGTRLTVV.

The table lists this clonotype with many counts. This chain links TRBV30 with TRBJ1-6, with D hard to call. CDR3 length: 12 residues. V lost 5 bases to trimming and J lost 5 bases, with 7 bases between them. CDR1 and CDR2 from the germline V gene are GTSNPN and SVGIG (reference sequence). The CDR3 spells CAWGLNNSPLHF. The CDR3 coding sequence is TGTGCCTGGGGCCTGAATAATTCACCCCTCCACTTT.

The rearrangement links TRBV11-3 to TRBJ2-7; no firm D call. The ends were cut back, 1 base at V and 9 bases at J, with 13 bases in the middle. CDR1 is SGHNT, CDR2 YENEEA, per germline. This CDR3 spans 13 amino acids. CDR3 sequence: CASSLGAERPQYF. The CDR3 DNA reads as TGTGCCAGCAGCTTAGGGGCGGAGAGGCCGCAGTACTTC.

In its sample, this clonotype was seen many times. CDR3 nucleotide sequence: TGTGCCAGCACCCAATCCTTCGATACCGGGAAGAACTATGGCTACACCTTC. Its translation is CASTQSFDTGKNYGYTF. The rearrangement links TRBV27 to TRBJ1-2; D remains unclear. Germline CDR1 and CDR2: MNHEY and SMNVEV (reference sequence). Trimming removed 7 bases at V and 2 bases at J, with 23 bases between. This CDR3 region has 17 residues.

This clonotype was seen repeatedly, ten times or more. The chain joins TRBV12-3 or TRBV12-4 to TRBJ2-7, with D perhaps TRBD1 or TRBD2 (6 bases each). Trimming cost V 3 bases and J 7 bases, with 13 bases left between them. This CDR3 is 13 amino acids long. This chain's CDR3 is CASSFGGGGEQYF. The CDR3 coding sequence is TGTGCCAGCAGTTTCGGGGGCGGCGGGGAGCAGTACTTC.

Ten or more counts support this clonotype. CDR3 bases: TGTGCCATCAGTGAGTCCCAGACAGGCAATCAGCCCCAGCATTTT. This translates into CAISESQTGNQPQHF. The J gene is TRBJ1-5, the V gene TRBV10-3; TRBD1 might be the D (5 bases). CDR3 size: 15 residues. The V end lost 0 bases, the J end lost 2 bases, and 8 bases lay between the germline ends. CDR1 and CDR2 (germline): ENHRY, SYGVKD.

The V gene is TRBV7-9, the J gene TRBJ1-2; D is ambiguous. Trimming shortened V by 5 bases and J by 1 base, and 14 bases separated the two germline ends. CDR1 and CDR2 (germline): SEHNR, FQNEAQ (reference sequence). This CDR3 contains 15 residues. The CDR3 is CASSPNWPLNYGYTF. DNA of the CDR3: TGTGCCAGCAGCCCCAATTGGCCTCTTAACTATGGCTACACCTTC.

In regard to this clonotype: A much larger clonotype is one base distant, so this may be a read error. The rearrangement uses TRBV7-2 and TRBJ1-5, with TRBD1 as a possible D gene (6 bases). The V end was cut by 0 bases, the J end by 4 bases, with 13 bases between. The germline CDR1 and CDR2 sequences are SGHTA and FQGNSA. CDR3 length: 16 residues. CDR3 loop: CASSLAEGEVNQPQHF. CDR3 nucleotide sequence: TGTGCCAGCAGCTTAGCGGAGGGGGAAGTGAATCAGCCCCAGCATTTT.

Many counts were recorded for this clonotype. The chain recombines TRBV20-1 with TRBJ2-5; 11 bases match TRBD2. V lost 3 bases, J lost 2 bases, and 5 bases stayed unmatched. CDR1 is DFQATT and CDR2 is SNEGSKA in the germline V gene (reference sequence). This CDR3 has 15 residues. The CDR3 DNA reads as TGCAGTGCTAGCCAGACTAGCGGGATACAAGAGACCCAGTACTTC. This codes for CSASQTSGIQETQYF.

With respect to this clonotype: A much larger clone sits a single nucleotide away, making a read error possible. The gene calls are TRBV7-2 and TRBJ2-6; no definite D call. CDR3 length equals 14 residues. Germline CDR1 is SGHTA and CDR2 is FQGNSA. V was cut by 3 bases and J by 4 bases, with 7 bases left in between. The CDR3 reads CTSSFGSGANVLTF. CDR3 DNA sequence: TGTACCAGCAGCTTTGGATCGGGGGCCAACGTCCTGACTTTC.

This clonotype showed up many times. The chain joins TRBV15 to TRBJ2-5; a weak D match, TRBD2 (6 bases). V was clipped by 3 bases and J by 5 bases, with 16 bases between them. Germline lookup yields CDR1 LNHNV and CDR2 YYDKDF (reference sequence). CDR3 length equals 15 residues. Here the CDR3 DNA reads TGTGCCACCAGCAGCGACTCAGGGAGGTGGGAGACCCAGTACTTC. Protein sequence: CATSSDSGRWETQYF.

The V gene is TRBV12-3 or TRBV12-4, the J gene TRBJ1-1; the match to TRBD1 covers 8 bases. CDR3 length: 14 residues. V lost 1 base to trimming and J lost 6 bases; unmatched junction nucleotides: 4. The CDR3 nucleotides are TGTGCCAGCAGTTTAGGGACAGGGACTGCTGAAGCTTTCTTT. Encoded protein: CASSLGTGTAEAFF.